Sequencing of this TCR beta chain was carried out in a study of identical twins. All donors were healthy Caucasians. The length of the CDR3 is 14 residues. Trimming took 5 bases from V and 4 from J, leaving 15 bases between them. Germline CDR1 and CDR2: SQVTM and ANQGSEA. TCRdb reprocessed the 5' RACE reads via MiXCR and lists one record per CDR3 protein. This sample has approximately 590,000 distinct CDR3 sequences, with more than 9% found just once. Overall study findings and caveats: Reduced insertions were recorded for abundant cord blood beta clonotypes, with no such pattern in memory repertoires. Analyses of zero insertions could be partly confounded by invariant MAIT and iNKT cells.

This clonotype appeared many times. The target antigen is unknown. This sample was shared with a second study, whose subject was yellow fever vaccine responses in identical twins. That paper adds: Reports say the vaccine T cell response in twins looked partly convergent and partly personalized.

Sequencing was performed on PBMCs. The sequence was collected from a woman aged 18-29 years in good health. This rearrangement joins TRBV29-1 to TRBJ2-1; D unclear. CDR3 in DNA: TGCAGCGTTCATCCCTCCGAAGGGTACAATGAGCAGTTCTTC. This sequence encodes CSVHPSEGYNEQFF.